These 27 T cell receptor beta chains came from one sample sequenced in a study of blood T cell repertoires in COVID-19. Clones were sequenced by immunoSEQ multiplex PCR, and TCRdb holds only the in-frame ones, with some missing. The sample has 62,000 or so clones, approximately 86% seen once. Sequencing was performed on peripheral blood. These receptors were obtained from a woman aged 60-70 years with acute or convalescent COVID-19.

The chain carries TRBV19 and TRBJ2-1; TRBD2 is a possible D gene (5 bases). Deletions cut 9 bases from V and 7 bases from J, with 16 bases between. The germline V gene encodes CDR1 LNHDA and CDR2 SQIVND (reference sequence). The CDR3 is 13 residues long. CDR3 amino acids: CASGVFSGNEQFF. The CDR3 nucleotides are TGTGCCAGCGGGGTGTTCTCCGGGAATGAGCAGTTCTTC.

This chain links TRBV27 with TRBJ2-4; 10 bases are a match to TRBD2. With V trimmed by 6 bases and J by 8 bases, 7 bases remained unmatched. CDR1 and CDR2 (germline): MNHEY, SMNVEV (reference sequence). The CDR3 length is 14 residues. The DNA for the CDR3 is TGTGCCAGCAGGCCCCGAGCGGGGGGGTACATTCAGTACTTC. Translation gives CASRPRAGGYIQYF.

The chain links TRBV10-3 to TRBJ1-2, with TRBD1 as a possible D gene (5 bases). The V end was cut by 2 bases, the J end by 4 bases, with 17 bases between. In germline, CDR1 is ENHRY, CDR2 SYGVKD. The CDR3 spans 16 residues. The CDR3 here is CAISEIGAGSTYGYTF. The CDR3 coding sequence is TGTGCCATCAGTGAGATTGGGGCAGGGTCGACCTATGGCTACACCTTC.

V and J are TRBV5-4 and TRBJ2-1, with D possibly TRBD1 on 6 matching bases. Germline CDR1 reads SGHNT; CDR2 reads YYREEE (reference sequence). The CDR3 runs 15 residues. V lost 0 bases and J lost 8, with 15 bases in between. In DNA form, the CDR3 reads TGTGCCAGCAGCTTGGAAGCAGGGGTGCGGGATGAGCAGTTCTTC. This gives the protein CASSLEAGVRDEQFF.

The chain uses TRBV9 and TRBJ2-3; 12 nucleotides align to TRBD2. Germline loops: CDR1 SGDLS, CDR2 YYNGEE. The ends lost 0 bases at V and 0 bases at J; junction bases unmatched: 5. The CDR3 is made up of 18 amino acids. The CDR3 region is CASSVAASGGVSTDTQYF. The CDR3 bases are TGTGCCAGCAGCGTAGCGGCTAGCGGGGGGGTTAGCACAGATACGCAGTATTTT.

The chain links TRBV5-5 to TRBJ2-3, with 8 bases identical to TRBD2. Germline trimming cut 6 bases from V and 6 bases from J; bases unmatched to any gene: 9. Germline CDR1 SGHKS, CDR2 YYEKEE (reference sequence). The CDR3 consists of 14 residues. CDR3 nucleotide sequence: TGTGCCAGCATCCTCGGGGGGGCTGACGATACGCAGTATTTT. Amino acids: CASILGGADDTQYF.

V is TRBV10-3 and J is TRBJ2-2; unclear D gene. V shed 6 bases and J shed 5 bases, with 10 bases lying between them. CDR3 length: 13 residues. From germline, CDR1 is ENHRY and CDR2 SYGVKD. The CDR3 is CAIRPEATGELFF. The CDR3 DNA reads as TGTGCCATCAGGCCCGAAGCTACCGGGGAGCTGTTTTTT.

The J gene is TRBJ1-2, the V gene TRBV1; the table gives TRBD1 as D, unverified against the DNA. TRBV1 is a documented pseudogene. The CDR3 covers 18 residues. The chain's CDR3 is CTSSHSRGTDRENYGYTF. The CDR3, as DNA: TGCACCAGCAGCCATTCCCGCGGTACGGACAGGGAAAACTATGGCTACACCTTC.

CDR3 protein: CASSQVKTAGGQAGELFF. In nucleotides, the CDR3 is TGTGCCAGCAGCCAAGTCAAAACGGCGGGAGGACAGGCAGGGGAGCTGTTTTTT. The chain couples TRBV4-2 to TRBJ2-2; tentative D call: TRBD2 (8 bases). Trimming removed 1 base from V and 8 bases from J, with 23 bases in between. CDR1 LGHNA and CDR2 YNFKEQ come from the germline V gene. The CDR3 has 18 amino acids.

CDR3 sequence (DNA): TGTGCCTGGAGTATGGGACTAGCGGGAGCGGGCAATGAGCAGTTCTTC. This codes for CAWSMGLAGAGNEQFF. This rearrangement joins TRBV30 to TRBJ2-1; 14 bases are a match to TRBD2. V shed 2 bases and J 6 bases; nucleotides not matched to a gene: 6. CDR3 length equals 16 residues. CDR1 is GTSNPN and CDR2 is SVGIG in the germline V gene (reference sequence).

The chain has TRBV24-1 and TRBJ2-1; D not resolved. CDR3 length: 16 residues. Trimming pared 4 bases from V and 8 bases from J, leaving 20 bases between. Germline V lookup: CDR1 KGHDR, CDR2 SFDVKD. The CDR3 DNA reads TGTGCCACCAGTGACCCCATGAGATCTGGTCTCGATGAGCAGTTCTTC. Protein sequence: CATSDPMRSGLDEQFF.

This sequence joins TRBV15 and TRBJ2-5; D not resolved. Trimming stripped 0 bases from V and 2 bases from J, with 4 bases between. The germline gives CDR1 LNHNV, CDR2 YYDKDF (reference sequence). This CDR3 spans 13 amino acids. The CDR3 here is CATSRDPQETQYF. The CDR3 nucleotides are TGTGCCACCAGCAGAGACCCACAAGAGACCCAGTACTTC.

The chain combines TRBV28 with TRBJ2-3, with a weak D call TRBD1 (6 bases). The germline V gene has CDR1 MDHEN and CDR2 SYDVKM. The CDR3 runs to 13 residues. Trimming removed 3 bases from V and 8 bases from J, with 12 bases in between. CDR3 residues: CASSFRQEATQYF. In DNA, the CDR3 is TGTGCCAGCAGTTTTAGACAGGAGGCTACGCAGTATTTT.

The chain employs TRBV18 and TRBJ1-5; D might be TRBD1 (5 bases). Per the germline V gene, CDR1 is KGHSH and CDR2 is LQKENI. The germline V and J ends were trimmed by 0 bases and 0 bases, with 9 bases remaining between them. The CDR3 covers 16 residues. CDR3 bases: TGTGCCAGCTCACCACCTATGGGGGGTAGCAATCAGCCCCAGCATTTT. Amino acids: CASSPPMGGSNQPQHF. The variable domain in full, completed from reference TRBV18 and TRBJ1-5, reads NAGVMQNPRHLVRRRGQEARLRCSPMKGHSHVYWYRQLPEEGLKFMVYLQKENIIDESGMPKERFSAEFPKEGPSILRIQQVVRGDSAAYFCASSPPMGGSNQPQHFGDGTRLSIL.

The chain employs TRBV5-1 and TRBJ1-2; TRBD1 matches 10 bases. CDR3 length: 16 residues. The V and J ends lost 3 bases and 7 bases, in that order; junction bases with no gene match: 12. Germline loops: CDR1 SGHRS, CDR2 YFSETQ. As DNA, the CDR3 is TGCGCCAGCAGCTGGGACCGGGGACAGGGGATGGGTGGCTACACCTTC. Translation: CASSWDRGQGMGGYTF. Complete variable domain (other parts from reference TRBV5-1 and TRBJ1-2): KAGVTQTPRYLIKTRGQQVTLSCSPISGHRSVSWYQQTPGQGLQFLFEYFSETQRNKGNFPGRFSGRQFSNSRSEMNVSTLELGDSALYLCASSWDRGQGMGGYTFGSGTRLTVV.

This clone occurred a few times. This chain connects TRBV9 to TRBJ1-3; D may be TRBD1 (5 bases). With 4 bases removed from V and 1 base from J, the gap between germline ends came to 9 bases. The CDR3 consists of 14 residues. The V gene's germline CDR1 is SGDLS and CDR2 YYNGEE. CDR3 protein: CASSPPGSGNTIYF. As DNA, the CDR3 is TGTGCCAGCAGCCCGCCAGGGTCTGGAAACACCATATATTTT.

The chain is built from TRBV27 and TRBJ2-2; TRBD1 matches 9 bases. Per germline, CDR1 MNHEY and CDR2 SMNVEV (reference sequence). CDR3 length: 15 amino acids. After removal of 4 bases from V and 3 bases from J, the junction contained 3 bases not matched to a gene. The DNA for the CDR3 is TGTGCCAGCAGTTCCAACAGGGGGCACACCGGGGAGCTGTTTTTT. It codes for CASSSNRGHTGELFF.

The rearrangement uses TRBV19 and TRBJ1-6; D is undetermined. Germline V lookup: CDR1 LNHDA, CDR2 SQIVND (reference sequence). The CDR3 loop spans 13 amino acids. The germline V and J ends were trimmed by 1 base and 7 bases, with 5 bases remaining between them. The CDR3 is CASSIGQNSPLHF. The DNA of the CDR3 is TGTGCCAGTAGTATAGGGCAGAATTCACCCCTCCACTTT.

This clone was counted a single time. The V and J genes are TRBV11-2 and TRBJ2-7; D possibly corresponds to TRBD2 (5 bases). Germline V gene data show CDR1 as SGHAT and CDR2 as FQNNGV. The CDR3 loop spans 17 amino acids. V lost 4 bases, J lost 0 bases, and 19 bases lay in between. The CDR3 DNA sequence: TGTGCCAGCAGCTCCCAATCCAATAGCGTAAGCTCCTACGAGCAGTACTTC. It is translated as CASSSQSNSVSSYEQYF. The full variable domain, rest sourced from reference TRBV11-2 and TRBJ2-7, is EAGVAQSPRYKIIEKRQSVAFWCNPISGHATLYWYQQILGQGPKLLIQFQNNGVVDDSQLPKDRFSAERLKGVDSTLKIQPAKLEDSAVYLCASSSQSNSVSSYEQYFGPGTRLTVT.

This chain joins TRBV5-8 and TRBJ2-5; the match to TRBD1 covers 9 bases. V was pared by 4 bases and J by 5 bases, with 12 bases of the junction left unmatched. The CDR3 has 16 residues. The germline CDR1 and CDR2 sequences are SGHTS and YDEGEE. CDR3 residues: CASSLPGQGGSETQYF. CDR3 nucleotides: TGTGCCAGCAGCCTTCCGGGACAGGGTGGGTCGGAGACCCAGTACTTC.

This sequence joins TRBV6-5 and TRBJ1-2, with unresolved D. The ends were cut back, 2 bases at V and 4 bases at J, with 14 bases in the middle. CDR1 is MNHEY and CDR2 is SVGAGI in the germline V gene. The length of the CDR3 is 15 residues. Here the CDR3 DNA reads TGTGCCAGCAGTTACCGCGGGAGGGAAAGCTATGGCTACACCTTC. It translates to CASSYRGRESYGYTF.

This sequence joins TRBV25-1 and TRBJ1-2; D is unresolved. Germline-derived CDR1 and CDR2 are MGHDK and SYGVNS. V was shortened by 4 bases and J by 6 bases, with 9 bases between the two germline ends. CDR3 length equals 12 residues. This chain's CDR3 is CASSGQSDGYTF. The CDR3 nucleotides are TGTGCCAGCAGTGGACAAAGTGATGGCTACACCTTC.

DNA of the CDR3: TGTGCCAGCATCGCCAGTCAGGGGGCTGGGCAGCCCCAGCATTTT. Translation: CASIASQGAGQPQHF. V is TRBV28 and J is TRBJ1-5; 8 positions agree with TRBD1. The V gene end was trimmed by 7 bases and the J gene end by 7 bases; junction bases not matched to a gene: 12. In germline, CDR1 is MDHEN, CDR2 SYDVKM. This CDR3 has 15 residues.

V is TRBV10-1 and J is TRBJ2-1, with 9 positions matching TRBD1. The CDR3 runs 17 residues. The trim removed 2 bases at V and 6 bases at J, leaving 11 bases unmatched. Germline V gene data show CDR1 as WNHNN and CDR2 as SYGVQD (reference sequence). CDR3 DNA: TGCGCCAGCAGTGAGACCAAGGGACAGGGACCAAGCAATGAGCAGTTCTTC. This encodes CASSETKGQGPSNEQFF.

The chain couples TRBV7-8 to TRBJ1-6; D remains unclear. This CDR3 comprises 16 residues. Trimming took off 2 bases at V and 5 bases at J, with 13 bases between the two ends. Germline V CDR1 and CDR2: SGHVS, FQNEAQ. CDR3 nucleotides: TGTGCCAGCAGCTTATTTTCGCAGGTTGATAATTCACCCCTCCACTTT. Translating gives CASSLFSQVDNSPLHF.

The V gene is TRBV5-1, the J gene TRBJ1-1; D is unclear. The CDR3 runs to 13 residues. Deletions cut 2 bases from V and 2 bases from J, with 7 bases between. Germline CDR1 and CDR2: SGHRS and YFSETQ. The DNA for the CDR3 is TGCGCCAGCAGCTTCTCAGATAACACTGAAGCTTTCTTT. Its translation: CASSFSDNTEAFF.

The chain's CDR3 is CASSSTRGQANEQFF. In DNA, the CDR3 is TGTGCCAGCAGCTCGACCCGGGGACAAGCGAATGAGCAGTTCTTC. J is TRBJ2-1 and V is TRBV7-3, with D perhaps TRBD1 (6 bases). Germline V lookup: CDR1 SGHTA, CDR2 FQGTGA. Trimming left V 4 bases short and J 7 bases short, with 17 bases between. There are 15 residues in the CDR3.